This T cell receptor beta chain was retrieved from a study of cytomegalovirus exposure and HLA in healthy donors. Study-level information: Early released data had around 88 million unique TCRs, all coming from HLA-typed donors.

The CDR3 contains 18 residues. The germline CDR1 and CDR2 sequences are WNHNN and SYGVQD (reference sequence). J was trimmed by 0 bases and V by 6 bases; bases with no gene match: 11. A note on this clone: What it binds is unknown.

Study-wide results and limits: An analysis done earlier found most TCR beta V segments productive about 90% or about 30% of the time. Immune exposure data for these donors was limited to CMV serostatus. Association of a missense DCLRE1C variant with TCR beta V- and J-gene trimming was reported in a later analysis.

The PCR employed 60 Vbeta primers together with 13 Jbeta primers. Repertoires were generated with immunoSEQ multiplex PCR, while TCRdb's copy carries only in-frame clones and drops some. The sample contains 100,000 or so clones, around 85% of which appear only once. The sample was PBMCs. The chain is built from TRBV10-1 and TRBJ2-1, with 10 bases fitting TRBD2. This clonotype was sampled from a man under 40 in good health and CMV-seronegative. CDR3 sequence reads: CASRDYTSGASSYNEQFF. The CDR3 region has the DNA TGCGCCAGCAGAGACTACACTAGCGGGGCAAGCTCCTACAATGAGCAGTTCTTC.